The 25 T cell receptor beta chains presented below share a single source sample, sequenced in a study of shared clonotypes between healthy human individuals. The table came from immunoSEQ multiplex PCR; TCRdb's copy has only in-frame clones and leaves some out. The sample contains over 300,000 clones, 80% to 90% of which appear only once. The sample taken for sequencing was memory CD8+ T cells sorted from blood. Subset: CD45RO+ cells pooled with CCR7-negative TemRA cells. The receptor set was obtained from a young man in good health.

This clone has more than one count but fewer than ten. A much larger clone lies one base from this, so it may be a read error. This sample also contains other DNA sequences that code for the same CDR3. This rearrangement joins TRBV28 to TRBJ2-7; D perhaps matches TRBD1 (6 bases). Trimming took 3 bases from V and 0 from J, leaving 9 bases between them. Germline V gene data show CDR1 as MDHEN and CDR2 as SYDVKM. CDR3 length: 14 amino acids. In DNA form, the CDR3 reads TGTGCCAGCAGTTTGGGACACCACTCCTACGAGCAGTACTTC. Residues: CASSLGHHSYEQYF.

This clone was seen a handful of times. The chain combines TRBV27 with TRBJ2-7; 9 bases are a match to TRBD2. The CDR3 spans 14 residues. J was trimmed by 5 bases and V by 5 bases; bases with no gene match: 7. CDR1 MNHEY and CDR2 SMNVEV come from the germline V gene (reference sequence). CDR3 amino acids: CASSPPGLANEQYF. The CDR3 DNA sequence: TGTGCCAGCAGTCCACCGGGACTAGCAAACGAGCAGTACTTC.

This clone came up once. V gene TRBV5-6 combines with J gene TRBJ1-2, with D unclear. V lost 4 bases and J lost 4, with 14 bases in between. Germline assignment: CDR1 SGHDT and CDR2 YYEEEE. The CDR3 length is 14 residues. The DNA for the CDR3 is TGTGCCAGCAGCCGTATCCCATGGGTCTATGGCTACACCTTC. It yields the protein CASSRIPWVYGYTF.

The V gene is TRBV7-9, the J gene TRBJ1-3, with D possibly TRBD1 on 6 matching bases. The germline CDR1 and CDR2 sequences are SEHNR and FQNEAQ (reference sequence). CDR3 length: 17 amino acids. V was pared by 8 bases and J by 4 bases, with 24 bases between. CDR3 coding DNA: TGTGCCAGCTCGGCGGGGGGCCGCGTACTGAGGGGAAACACCATATATTTT. It is translated as CASSAGGRVLRGNTIYF. Full variable domain (remainder filled in from reference TRBV7-9 and TRBJ1-3): DTGVSQNPRHKITKRGQNVTFRCDPISEHNRLYWYRQTLGQGPEFLTYFQNEAQLEKSRLLSDRFSAERPKGSFSTLEIQRTEQGDSAMYLCASSAGGRVLRGNTIYFGEGSWLTVV.

The table lists this clone with a count of one. The chain links TRBV2 to TRBJ1-4, with TRBD1 matching 7 bases. V lost 7 bases and J lost 10; bases outside the gene matches: 18. The CDR3 has 16 residues. The germline gives CDR1 SNHLY, CDR2 FYNNEI. DNA for the CDR3: TGTGCCAGCACCCTTCTATGGACAGGCCAGGAGGGAAAACTGTTTTTT. This translates into CASTLLWTGQEGKLFF.

The gene calls are TRBV5-1 and TRBJ1-1, with D uncertain. Germline CDR1 SGHRS, CDR2 YFSETQ. The CDR3 spans 14 residues. Trimming removed 8 bases at V and 1 base at J, with 15 bases between. CDR3 sequence (DNA): TGCGCCAGTTTCGAGAGGGATCGGAACACTGAAGCTTTCTTT. Translated: CASFERDRNTEAFF.

This chain connects TRBV10-3 to TRBJ2-7; unclear D gene. Germline V gene sequence: CDR1 ENHRY, CDR2 SYGVKD. V was trimmed by 0 bases and J by 2 bases, leaving 14 bases between them. The CDR3 contains 16 residues. The CDR3 region is CAISESGRVAPYEQYF. The DNA for the CDR3 is TGTGCCATCAGTGAGTCGGGCAGAGTAGCCCCCTACGAGCAGTACTTC.

The gene calls are TRBV5-1 and TRBJ2-3, with D possibly being TRBD1 (5 bases). Trimming shortened V by 2 bases and J by 10 bases, and 14 bases separated the two germline ends. The CDR3 has 13 amino acids. Germline values: CDR1 SGHRS, CDR2 YFSETQ. The CDR3: CASSFHRPPAQYF. The CDR3 nucleotides read TGCGCCAGCAGCTTCCACAGGCCACCTGCGCAGTATTTT.

This chain uses TRBV11-2 with TRBJ2-1; 8 bases fit TRBD1. Germline CDR1 SGHAT, CDR2 FQNNGV. This CDR3 spans 16 amino acids. V lost 4 bases to trimming and J lost 8 bases; unmatched junction nucleotides: 13. The DNA of the CDR3 is TGTGCCAGCAGCTACACCGCCGTTGGACAGGGCCATGAGCAGTTCTTC. This sequence encodes CASSYTAVGQGHEQFF.

The CDR3 region is CASSLAYGAEQETQYF. Written as DNA, the CDR3 is TGTGCCAGCAGCTTAGCCTACGGAGCAGAACAAGAGACCCAGTACTTC. The rearrangement links TRBV7-6 to TRBJ2-5; no clear D gene. The CDR3 extends over 16 amino acids. V lost 0 bases and J lost 2, with 13 bases in between. Germline loops: CDR1 SGHVS, CDR2 FNYEAQ.

The V call is TRBV5-6, the J call TRBJ2-3; TRBD2 might be the D (5 bases). V was shortened by 3 bases and J by 0 bases, with 14 bases between the two germline ends. Germline V gives CDR1 SGHDT, CDR2 YYEEEE. The CDR3 has 16 residues. The CDR3 protein is CASSYPGNPSTDTQYF. The CDR3 DNA sequence: TGTGCCAGCAGCTACCCGGGAAACCCTAGCACAGATACGCAGTATTTT.

This clone was seen only once. The chain links TRBV10-3 to TRBJ2-1; tentative D call: TRBD1 (6 bases). Germline CDR1 and CDR2: ENHRY and SYGVKD. CDR3 length: 13 amino acids. V lost 9 bases and J 3 bases, leaving 12 bases between the germline ends. The CDR3 sequence is CAIQGGYYNEQFF. The CDR3 region has the DNA TGTGCCATTCAAGGGGGATACTACAATGAGCAGTTCTTC.

The V and J genes are TRBV28 and TRBJ2-2, with TRBD2 identical over 8 bases. The J segment lost 2 bases and the V segment lost 2 bases, leaving 1 base of the junction unmatched. This CDR3 is 15 amino acids long. Germline V gene lookup returns CDR1 MDHEN and CDR2 SYDVKM. CDR3 sequence reads: CASSLAGGNTGELFF. DNA for the CDR3: TGTGCCAGCAGTTTAGCGGGGGGAAACACCGGGGAGCTGTTTTTT.

This rearrangement joins TRBV11-1 to TRBJ2-4; D is perhaps TRBD1 (6 bases). Germline V gene data show CDR1 as SGHAT and CDR2 as FQDESV (reference sequence). The CDR3 sequence is 16 residues long. The ends were cut back, 8 bases at V and 10 bases at J, with 27 bases in the middle. In DNA form, the CDR3 reads TGTGCCAGCGAGGGGCCCGGGGTGGGGGCCAGTCGGATTCAGTACTTC. Its translation is CASEGPGVGASRIQYF.

J is TRBJ1-5 and V is TRBV6-6; D not certain. Trimming took off 7 bases at V and 2 bases at J, with 15 bases between the two ends. Germline V gene sequence: CDR1 MNHNY, CDR2 SVGAGI (reference sequence). The CDR3 spans 15 residues. The CDR3 DNA sequence: TGTGCCAGCATTGGGGTCGTGTTCGGCAATCAGCCCCAGCATTTT. As protein: CASIGVVFGNQPQHF.

This clone appeared a few times. The chain recombines TRBV15 with TRBJ1-2; D not certain. This CDR3 has 14 amino acids. The V gene's germline CDR1 is LNHNV and CDR2 YYDKDF (reference sequence). V was cut by 0 bases and J by 4 bases, with 9 bases left in between. CDR3 in DNA: TGTGCCACCAGCAGAGATAAGGGTCCCTATGGCTACACCTTC. It codes for CATSRDKGPYGYTF. The variable domain in full, with the rest retrieved from reference TRBV15 and TRBJ1-2, is DAMVIQNPRYQVTQFGKPVTLSCSQTLNHNVMYWYQQKSSQAPKLLFHYYDKDFNNEADTPDNFQSRRPNTSFCFLDIRSPGLGDTAMYLCATSRDKGPYGYTFGSGTRLTVV.

This chain joins TRBV9 and TRBJ2-3; D might be TRBD2 (6 bases). V was pared by 4 bases and J by 2 bases, with 14 bases between. The CDR3 consists of 15 residues. The germline CDR1 and CDR2 sequences are SGDLS and YYNGEE. The CDR3: CASSRWTTDTDTQYF. The DNA for the CDR3 is TGTGCCAGCAGCCGGTGGACTACAGACACAGATACGCAGTATTTT. The variable domain in full, completed from reference TRBV9 and TRBJ2-3, reads DSGVTQTPKHLITATGQRVTLRCSPRSGDLSVYWYQQSLDQGLQFLIQYYNGEERAKGNILERFSAQQFPDLHSELNLSSLELGDSALYFCASSRWTTDTDTQYFGPGTRLTVL.

The rearrangement links TRBV27 to TRBJ2-7; TRBD1 is a possible D gene (5 bases). The CDR3 is 13 residues long. V was shortened by 0 bases and J by 6 bases, with 9 bases between the two germline ends. Germline CDR1 and CDR2: MNHEY and SMNVEV (reference sequence). The CDR3 nucleotides are TGTGCCAGCAGTTTATCACCCAGGGTCGAGCAGTACTTC. It is translated as CASSLSPRVEQYF.

The chain employs TRBV6-5 and TRBJ1-1; D gene unclear. Germline V lookup: CDR1 MNHEY, CDR2 SVGAGI. Trimming shortened V by 2 bases and J by 1 base, and 8 bases separated the two germline ends. This CDR3 comprises 14 residues. In DNA form, the CDR3 reads TGTGCCAGCAGTTACGGGCGGTCGAACACTGAAGCTTTCTTT. This encodes CASSYGRSNTEAFF.

This clone has only a few counts. J is TRBJ2-2 and V is TRBV7-9; tentative D call: TRBD1 (5 bases). Trimming took 1 base from V and 6 from J, leaving 9 bases between them. Germline V CDR1 and CDR2: SEHNR, FQNEAQ (reference sequence). CDR3 length equals 14 residues. CDR3 loop: CASSLVHRPGELFF. In nucleotides, the CDR3 is TGTGCCAGCAGCTTAGTTCACAGGCCCGGGGAGCTGTTTTTT.

CDR3 region: CASSPAGGTEAFF. The DNA for the CDR3 is TGCGCCAGCAGCCCCGCAGGAGGCACTGAAGCTTTCTTT. This chain connects TRBV5-1 to TRBJ1-1; D not resolved. Germline CDR1 is SGHRS and CDR2 is YFSETQ. V lost 4 bases, J lost 4 bases, and 11 bases lay in between. This CDR3 is built from 13 residues.

This clone was seen ten or more times. The V gene is TRBV1, the J gene TRBJ1-1. TRBV1 is a listed pseudogene. The CDR3 sequence is 11 residues long. The CDR3 nucleotides read TGCACCAGCAGCCGCGGGGCTGAAGCTTTCTTT. As protein: CTSSRGAEAFF.

This chain joins TRBV10-3 and TRBJ1-1, with D perhaps matching TRBD1 (6 bases). V lost 4 bases, J lost 5 bases, and 14 bases lay in between. The germline gives CDR1 ENHRY, CDR2 SYGVKD. This CDR3 has 14 amino acids. The CDR3 spells CAISVTGLLTEAFF. In DNA, the CDR3 is TGTGCCATCAGTGTCACAGGGTTATTGACTGAAGCTTTCTTT.

This clone was observed a handful of times. V and J are TRBV28 and TRBJ2-2, with 9 bases matching TRBD2. CDR1 is MDHEN and CDR2 is SYDVKM in the germline V gene. The length of the CDR3 is 12 residues. The ends lost 9 bases at V and 13 bases at J; junction bases unmatched: 9. The CDR3, as DNA: TGTGCCAGTTCGGGACTAGCCACATCGCTGTTTTTT. Its translation: CASSGLATSLFF.

This rearrangement joins TRBV4-3 to TRBJ2-3; D gene uncertain. CDR3 length equals 13 residues. V lost 1 base and J 6 bases, leaving 8 bases between the germline ends. CDR1 is LGHNA and CDR2 is YSLEER in the germline V gene. CDR3 sequence (DNA): TGCGCCAGCAGCCAAGTGGGTGCGGATACGCAGTATTTT. As protein: CASSQVGADTQYF.